This T cell receptor beta chain was found in a study of tumor and adjacent non-tumor tissue in lung cancer. Regarding the study as a whole: Compared with tumor, normal lung showed significantly lower TCR diversity.

This sample's RNA came from whole unsorted tissue. Details on this clonotype: The antigen remains undetermined. A junction boundary mismatches the germline segment, possibly from a read error.

TCRbeta libraries were built with three rounds of nested PCR, modified from ARM-PCR. Via MiXCR, TCRdb re-called the multiplex PCR reads, giving one row per CDR3 protein. The sample holds tens of thousands of distinct CDR3 sequences, about three quarters seen once. This TCR came from a woman in her forties or fifties with non-small cell lung cancer. The sequencing sample was made of lung tumor tissue.

DNA for the CDR3: TGTGCTAGCAGCTTAGTGCGCACCACAGATACGCAGTATTTT. Residues: CASSLVRTTDTQYF. The rearrangement links TRBV7-7 to TRBJ2-3; D is unresolved. CDR3 length: 14 amino acids. CDR1 is SSHAT and CDR2 is FNYEAQ in the germline V gene (reference sequence).